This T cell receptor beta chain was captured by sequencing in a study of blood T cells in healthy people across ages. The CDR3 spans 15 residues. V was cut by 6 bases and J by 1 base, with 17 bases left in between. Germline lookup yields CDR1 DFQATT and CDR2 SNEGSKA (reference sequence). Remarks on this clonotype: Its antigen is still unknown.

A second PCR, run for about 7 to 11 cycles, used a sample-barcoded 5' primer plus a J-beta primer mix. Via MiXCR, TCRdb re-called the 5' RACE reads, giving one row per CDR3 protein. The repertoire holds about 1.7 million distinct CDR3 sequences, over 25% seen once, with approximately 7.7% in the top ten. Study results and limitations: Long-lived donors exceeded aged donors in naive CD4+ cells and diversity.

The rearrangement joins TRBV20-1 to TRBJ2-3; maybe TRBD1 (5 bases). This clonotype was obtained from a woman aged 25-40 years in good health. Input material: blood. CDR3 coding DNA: TGCAGTGCCCCGCGACGCTTAGGGGGCACAGATACGCAGTATTTT. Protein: CSAPRRLGGTDTQYF.